The clone carrying this TCR beta chain was seen more than once but under ten times. Its cognate antigen is unknown. The data derive from a study of cytomegalovirus exposure and HLA in healthy donors. Study-wide results and limits: Many donors shared some public TCRs, even though most TCR sequences were rare. The productive fraction for most TCR beta V segments was about 87% or about 30% in an earlier analysis. Specificity for CMV antigens was confirmed in vitro for three of the CMV-associated chains. Reportedly, diagnosis of cytomegalovirus status by the classifier showed high specificity and sensitivity.

Researchers ran the PCR with 60 Vbeta and 13 Jbeta primers. Only in-frame clones appear in the TCRdb table, and some are missing; sequencing was by immunoSEQ multiplex PCR. The profile covers 100,000 to 150,000 clones, with approximately 80% appearing a single time and around 1.2% taken by the ten largest. The CDR3 is made up of 10 amino acids. Per germline, CDR1 DFQATT and CDR2 SNEGSKA (reference sequence). The junction had 5 bases not matched to a gene; V was cut back by 3 bases and J by 14 bases. The sequence was obtained from a girl aged 2 to 10 in good health and CMV-seronegative. This chain uses TRBV20-1 with TRBJ1-2; 8 bases line up with TRBD1. Sequencing was performed on PBMCs. CDR3 residues: CSASAGGGTF. CDR3 nucleotide sequence: TGCAGTGCTAGTGCAGGGGGCGGGACCTTC.